This T cell receptor (beta chain) was observed in a study of T-cell memory formation after mild COVID-19. Study context: For the most part, TCR clusters were specific to one donor. Study-level findings and limits: That cross-reactive memory joined was suggested by some responding clones appearing in pre-infection memory. The CD4+ clones that contracted clustered mainly within CM and EM, and the CD8+ clones concentrated in EMRA.

This clonotype was recorded at least ten times. Its cognate antigen is unknown. The CDR3 has 13 amino acids. V was pared by 7 bases and J by 6 bases, with 15 bases between. TCRdb fed the 5' RACE reads into MiXCR, producing one record per CDR3 protein. The sample carries fewer than 40,000 distinct CDR3 sequences, about an eighth recorded once. This sequence joins TRBV12-3 or TRBV12-4 and TRBJ1-2; D gene unclear. This sequence was found in a man aged 18 to 35 who had mild COVID-19 (a few samples of this study predate the infection). Cell type and time point are not known. Sequencing used PBMCs or a T cell subset sorted from them (not recorded which). The CDR3 coding sequence is TGTGCCAGCAAGGAAGCCAATATGAATGGCTACACCTTC. Translating gives CASKEANMNGYTF.